Given below is one T cell receptor beta chain in context. Antigen: not known. The V gene end was trimmed by 10 bases and the J gene end by 2 bases; junction bases not matched to a gene: 7. Germline V gene data show CDR1 as ENHRY and CDR2 as SYGVKD. The CDR3 loop spans 14 amino acids. This specimen belongs to a study of T cell repertoires in cytomegalovirus infection. In the study overall: Public TCR beta signatures marked donors with CMV infection and the matching HLA. Study-wide results and caveats: The study identified carriers of CMV plus the relevant HLA from cumulative public TCR beta family frequency. The study found HLA-C-restricted CMV-specific TCR beta clonotypes dominating the ex vivo response.

TCRdb independently ran MiXCR on the reads; one entry per CDR3 protein. This repertoire shows about 830,000 distinct CDR3 sequences, about 30% found once; its top ten account for around 11%. The rearrangement uses TRBV10-3 and TRBJ2-1; 8 positions agree with TRBD2. This specimen was cultured CD8+ T cells from PBMCs, taken from culture after CMV antigen stimulation. The origin of this receptor is a human donor in good health (CMV status not recorded). Some clones in this sample may be carry-over from other donors' samples. The CDR3 nucleotides are TGTGCCACCTATAGCGGGGCGACCTACAATGAGCAGTTCTTC. Translating it yields CATYSGATYNEQFF.